Shown below are 9 T cell receptor beta chains from a single sample sequenced in a study of blood T cell repertoires in COVID-19. Assay used: immunoSEQ multiplex PCR; TCRdb lists only in-frame clones, some missing. This sample has around 370,000 clones, with around nine tenths found just once. Sequencing was carried out using PBMCs or T cells enriched from blood (not recorded which). The receptors originated from a woman between 18 and 29 years old who had recovered from COVID-19.

The chain employs TRBV14 and TRBJ2-1, with D tentatively TRBD1 (6 bases). From germline, CDR1 is SGHDN and CDR2 FVKESK. The V end was cut by 0 bases, the J end by 8 bases, with 23 bases between. The CDR3 loop spans 18 amino acids. The CDR3, as DNA: TGTGCCAGCAGCCAAGAAGGGGAAGGGGGTAAGAGGTTTTATGAGCAGTTCTTC. This sequence encodes CASSQEGEGGKRFYEQFF.

The J gene is TRBJ2-3, the V gene TRBV7-3; 10 bases are shared with TRBD2. CDR1 is SGHTA, CDR2 FQGTGA, per germline. The CDR3 is made up of 15 amino acids. Trimming cost V 4 bases and J 4 bases; bases outside gene matches: 5. CDR3 sequence (DNA): TGTGCCAGCAGCTATAGCGGGGGGCGCCCAGATACGCAGTATTTT. It specifies CASSYSGGRPDTQYF.

The chain carries TRBV28 and TRBJ1-4; the match to TRBD1 covers 10 bases. The trim removed 6 bases at V and 5 bases at J, leaving 3 bases unmatched. In germline, CDR1 is MDHEN, CDR2 SYDVKM. The CDR3 contains 14 residues. The CDR3: CASRDRGWNEKLFF. CDR3 in DNA: TGTGCCAGCAGGGACAGGGGGTGGAATGAAAAACTGTTTTTT.

The genes are TRBV27 and TRBJ2-7; 7 bases map to TRBD1. This CDR3 comprises 16 residues. J was trimmed by 3 bases and V by 6 bases; bases with no gene match: 14. Germline-derived CDR1 and CDR2 are MNHEY and SMNVEV (reference sequence). The CDR3 sequence is CASSVSNPGQNYEQYF. The CDR3 region has the DNA TGTGCCAGCAGCGTCAGTAACCCGGGACAGAACTACGAGCAGTACTTC.

The CDR3 nucleotides read TGTGCCAGCAGCTTGGAGGGGCAGGCTCAAGATCAGCCCCAGCATTTT. The encoded protein is CASSLEGQAQDQPQHF. The chain employs TRBV5-6 and TRBJ1-5, with D possibly being TRBD1 (5 bases). The ends were cut back, 0 bases at V and 5 bases at J, with 15 bases in the middle. The germline CDR1 and CDR2 sequences are SGHDT and YYEEEE. CDR3 length equals 16 residues.

The chain is built from TRBV20-1 and TRBJ1-1; D is possibly TRBD1 (5 bases). Looked up from germline, CDR1 is DFQATT and CDR2 is SNEGSKA (reference sequence). This CDR3 comprises 10 residues. V was clipped by 6 bases and J by 6 bases, with 8 bases between them. For the CDR3, the DNA is TGCAGTGCCGGGGGGGCTGAAGCTTTCTTT. Translated, it gives CSAGGAEAFF.

The rearrangement uses TRBV13 and TRBJ1-6; D ambiguous. Trimming removed 2 bases at V and 8 bases at J, with 19 bases between. CDR1 and CDR2 from the germline V gene are PRHDT and FYEKMQ (reference sequence). The CDR3 covers 17 residues. Here the CDR3 DNA reads TGTGCCAGCAGCTTAAGTGGGGAGGGAGGGTTGGATTCACCCCTCCACTTT. Translated, it gives CASSLSGEGGLDSPLHF. Based on the CDR3 plus reference TRBV13 and TRBJ1-6, the full variable domain is AAGVIQSPRHLIKEKRETATLKCYPIPRHDTVYWYQQGPGQDPQFLISFYEKMQSDKGSIPDRFSAQQFSDYHSELNMSSLELGDSALYFCASSLSGEGGLDSPLHFGNGTRLTVT.

V is TRBV7-6 and J is TRBJ1-6; tentative D call: TRBD1 (6 bases). This CDR3 comprises 13 residues. Germline CDR1 reads SGHVS; CDR2 reads FNYEAQ. V shed 5 bases and J shed 7 bases, with 9 bases lying between them. DNA for the CDR3: TGTGCCAGCAGCACAGACAGGAATTCACCCCTCCACTTT. Translation gives CASSTDRNSPLHF.

The V gene is TRBV2, the J gene TRBJ2-5, with 9 bases lining up with TRBD1. Germline trimming cut 4 bases from V and 5 bases from J; bases unmatched to any gene: 5. The CDR3 is 14 residues long. Germline CDR1 and CDR2: SNHLY and FYNNEI. CDR3 DNA sequence: TGTGCCAGCAGTGGGACAGGGGTTTTGGAGACCCAGTACTTC. Translation gives CASSGTGVLETQYF.